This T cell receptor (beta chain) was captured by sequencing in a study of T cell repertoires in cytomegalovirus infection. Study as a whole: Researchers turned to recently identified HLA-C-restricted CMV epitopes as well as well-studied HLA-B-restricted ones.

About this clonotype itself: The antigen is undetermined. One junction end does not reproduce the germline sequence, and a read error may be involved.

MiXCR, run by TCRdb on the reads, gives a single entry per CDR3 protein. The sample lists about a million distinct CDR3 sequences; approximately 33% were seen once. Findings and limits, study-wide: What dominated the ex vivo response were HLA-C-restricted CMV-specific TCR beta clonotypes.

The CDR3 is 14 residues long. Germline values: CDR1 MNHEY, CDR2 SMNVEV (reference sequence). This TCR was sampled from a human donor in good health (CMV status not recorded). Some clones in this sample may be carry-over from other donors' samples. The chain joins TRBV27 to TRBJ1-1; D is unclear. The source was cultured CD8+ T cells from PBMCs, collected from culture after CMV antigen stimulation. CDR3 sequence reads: CASCLLMGNTEAFF. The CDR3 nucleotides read TGTGCCAGCTGTTTACTCATGGGGAACACTGAAGCTTTCTTT.